The 12 T cell receptor beta chains below come from one sample, sequenced in a study of beta chain features in type 1 diabetes (dated by TCRdb to 2017 to 2018). The library was generated by the immunoSEQ multiplex PCR assay. The entire isolated RNA was reverse transcribed using the High Capacity cDNA Reverse Transcription Kit, and thus expressed TCRB transcripts were sequenced. Here the immuneACCESS table is served through TCRdb, limited to in-frame sequences with V and J called. Missing clones are a known gap in these copies; in checked studies unresolved V genes cover under half, and the rest lacks a known reason. This sample has over 650,000 clones in its table, and over 11% of those were observed once. The ten largest clones represent around 0.04% of the sample. On the study overall, not on this receptor specifically: Type 1 diabetes patients showed a moderate but significant shortening of TCRB CDR3 length in all four CD4+ subsets.

These TCRs are of unknown antigen specificity. The specimen sequenced was naive CD4+ T cells from blood. This specimen's cell subset or site label, interpreted: true naive CD4+ T cells. These receptor sequences come from a man aged 18 to 35 with type 1 diabetes.

This clone was seen a few times. The chain links TRBV19 to TRBJ2-7, with D possibly TRBD2 on 5 matching bases. In germline, CDR1 is LNHDA, CDR2 SQIVND (reference sequence). The CDR3 spans 14 residues. Trimming shortened V by 4 bases and J by 3 bases, and 13 bases separated the two germline ends. CDR3 sequence: CASSSQEAHYEQYF. In DNA form, the CDR3 reads TGTGCCAGTAGTAGCCAGGAGGCCCACTACGAGCAGTACTTC.

J is TRBJ1-2 and V is TRBV25-1; no clear D. The CDR3 extends over 14 amino acids. V was clipped by 3 bases and J by 4 bases, with 12 bases between them. Per germline, CDR1 MGHDK and CDR2 SYGVNS. In DNA form, the CDR3 reads TGTGCCAGCAGTGACAGGACTGGCGGCTATGGCTACACCTTC. Amino acid sequence: CASSDRTGGYGYTF.

The V and J genes are TRBV19 and TRBJ2-1; no reliable D call. V was shortened by 6 bases and J by 4 bases, with 16 bases between the two germline ends. CDR3 size: 15 residues. The germline V gene has CDR1 LNHDA and CDR2 SQIVND (reference sequence). The CDR3: CASSPIIRLYNEQFF. The CDR3 DNA reads TGTGCCAGTAGCCCAATAATACGGCTTTACAATGAGCAGTTCTTC. The full variable domain, its missing parts supplied by reference TRBV19 and TRBJ2-1, is DGGITQSPKYLFRKEGQNVTLSCEQNLNHDAMYWYRQDPGQGLRLIYYSQIVNDFQKGDIAEGYSVSREKKESFPLTVTSAQKNPTAFYLCASSPIIRLYNEQFFGPGTRLTVL.

The chain employs TRBV5-1 and TRBJ1-6; 7 nucleotides agree with TRBD1. The CDR3 is made up of 15 amino acids. The germline V gene has CDR1 SGHRS and CDR2 YFSETQ. With V trimmed by 0 bases and J by 8 bases, 5 bases remained unmatched. CDR3: CASSLATGTHSPLHF. The DNA for the CDR3 is TGCGCCAGCAGCTTGGCGACAGGGACGCATTCACCCCTCCACTTT. Drawing the rest from reference TRBV5-1 and TRBJ1-6, the complete variable domain is KAGVTQTPRYLIKTRGQQVTLSCSPISGHRSVSWYQQTPGQGLQFLFEYFSETQRNKGNFPGRFSGRQFSNSRSEMNVSTLELGDSALYLCASSLATGTHSPLHFGNGTRLTVT.

The chain has TRBV28 and TRBJ2-6; 9 bases agree with TRBD2. Looked up from germline, CDR1 is MDHEN and CDR2 is SYDVKM. The CDR3 has 17 residues. The trim removed 6 bases at V and 0 bases at J, leaving 6 bases unmatched. Written as DNA, the CDR3 is TGTGCCAGCAGAATGACTAGCGGTAACTCTGGGGCCAACGTCCTGACTTTC. Its translation is CASRMTSGNSGANVLTF.

This clone showed up just a few times. V gene TRBV5-1 combines with J gene TRBJ2-5, with a weak D call TRBD2 (6 bases). The CDR3 length is 13 residues. Per germline, CDR1 SGHRS and CDR2 YFSETQ. Trimming shortened V by 8 bases and J by 5 bases, and 16 bases separated the two germline ends. CDR3 bases: TGCGCCAGTGTGCGGGACGAGGGGGAGACCCAGTACTTC. It yields the protein CASVRDEGETQYF.

This clone has only a few counts. The chain uses TRBV19 and TRBJ1-1, with D possibly matching TRBD1 (6 bases). V was shortened by 10 bases and J by 6 bases, with 21 bases between the two germline ends. This CDR3 comprises 14 residues. Germline V lookup: CDR1 LNHDA, CDR2 SQIVND (reference sequence). The CDR3 region has the DNA TGTGCCACCACCCCGGGGGGCTCTATACCTGAAGCTTTCTTT. Translated: CATTPGGSIPEAFF.

The gene calls are TRBV5-1 and TRBJ2-3; D is perhaps TRBD1 or TRBD2 (5 bases each). Germline values: CDR1 SGHRS, CDR2 YFSETQ. The CDR3 has 17 residues. V lost 0 bases, J lost 1 base, and 15 bases lay in between. CDR3 in DNA: TGCGCCAGCAGCTTGGCCGCCGGGACCTTCGGCACAGATACGCAGTATTTT. Its protein product is CASSLAAGTFGTDTQYF. The whole variable domain, remainder taken from reference TRBV5-1 and TRBJ2-3, is KAGVTQTPRYLIKTRGQQVTLSCSPISGHRSVSWYQQTPGQGLQFLFEYFSETQRNKGNFPGRFSGRQFSNSRSEMNVSTLELGDSALYLCASSLAAGTFGTDTQYFGPGTRLTVL.

Only a few counts were recorded for this clone. The same CDR3 is also encoded by other DNA sequences in this sample. V gene TRBV9 combines with J gene TRBJ2-5; D is unresolved. V lost 2 bases, J lost 1 base, and 9 bases lay in between. There are 14 residues in the CDR3. Germline assignment: CDR1 SGDLS and CDR2 YYNGEE. The CDR3 DNA follows: TGTGCCAGCAGCGTCTCCGGGCCCCAAGAGACCCAGTACTTC. Amino acids: CASSVSGPQETQYF.

The V and J genes are TRBV7-2 and TRBJ2-6; D is uncertain. In germline, CDR1 is SGHTA, CDR2 FQGNSA. The CDR3 totals 17 residues. Trimming stripped 2 bases from V and 0 bases from J, with 11 bases between. This CDR3 is CASSLSRVVSGANVLTF. CDR3 bases: TGTGCCAGCAGCTTATCTCGGGTGGTCTCTGGGGCCAACGTCCTGACTTTC.

The chain links TRBV30 to TRBJ1-1; no firm D call. Trimming removed 4 bases from V and 3 bases from J, with 18 bases in between. Germline-derived CDR1 and CDR2 are GTSNPN and SVGIG (reference sequence). The CDR3 is made up of 15 amino acids. CDR3 bases: TGTGCCTGGACCCTAGGGCCCCAGACTGACACTGAAGCTTTCTTT. It yields the protein CAWTLGPQTDTEAFF.

This clone was detected only a few times. CDR3 residues: CASSMTGAGELFF. The CDR3, as DNA: TGTGCCAGCAGCATGACAGGGGCCGGGGAGCTGTTTTTT. The chain is built from TRBV5-4 and TRBJ2-2, with TRBD1 matching 8 bases. The germline V gene encodes CDR1 SGHNT and CDR2 YYREEE (reference sequence). The CDR3 is 13 residues long. V shed 4 bases, J shed 6 bases, and the junction held 2 bases outside the gene matches.